The clone carrying this T cell receptor beta chain has just a few counts. The target antigen is unknown. The record originates from a study of identical twins. Study-level results: Memory repertoires showed no such pattern, whereas abundant cord blood beta clonotypes carried fewer insertions.

The CDR3 has 14 amino acids. CDR1 is SGHTA, CDR2 FQGNSA, per germline. Trimming removed 8 bases from V and 2 bases from J; junction bases left unmatched: 9. TCRdb ran MiXCR on the 5' RACE reads and lists one entry per CDR3 protein. The sample carries over 600,000 distinct CDR3 sequences, about 20% recorded once. The sample was also reused in another study, on T cells expressing NK-cell markers. In that study: Restricting sorting to alpha-beta TCR T cells was achieved in several experiments by an anti-gamma-delta TCR antibody.

The rearrangement joins TRBV7-2 to TRBJ2-7, with 7 positions matching TRBD2. The TCR comes from a woman aged 18-29 years in good health. Sequencing input: PBMCs. This chain's CDR3 is CASASQSGTYEQYF. The DNA of the CDR3 is TGTGCCAGCGCTTCCCAAAGCGGGACCTACGAGCAGTACTTC.